One TCR beta chain is described in this entry. Its specificity is unknown. The sequence runs out 3 residues before the end of the CDR3; the remainder is reconstructed from the germline J gene. TCR beta CDR3 amplified by multiplex PCR from roughly 1,300 ng genomic DNA. Libraries were prepared by immunoSEQ multiplex PCR; TCRdb keeps only in-frame clonotypes and omits some of them. Its table lists about 20,000 clones. The data are from a study of T cells in women clearing cervical HPV infection. At the level of the study: Controls were women whose single incident HPV16 infection cleared within 12 months without precancer or cancer.

Study-wide findings and caveats: Cases carried less TRBV6-7 than controls: about 0.1% versus 0.15%. Cases and controls were distinguished at AUC 0.83 by richness and V genes.

V was trimmed by 7 bases and J by 2 bases, leaving 9 bases between them. Germline V gene data show CDR1 as SGHDN and CDR2 as FVKESK. The CDR3 contains 14 residues. The chain carries TRBV14 and TRBJ2-6; D may be TRBD1 (5 bases). This TCR derives from a woman between 18 and 75 years old with a cervical HPV16 infection that either progressed to CIN3+ or cleared (not recorded which). The sequencing sample was made of blood buffy coat. The DNA read from the CDR3 is TGTGCCAGCACTCCAGGGCCTGGGGCCAACGTC. This encodes CASTPGPGANV. The CDR3, in full, reads CASTPGPGANVLTF.